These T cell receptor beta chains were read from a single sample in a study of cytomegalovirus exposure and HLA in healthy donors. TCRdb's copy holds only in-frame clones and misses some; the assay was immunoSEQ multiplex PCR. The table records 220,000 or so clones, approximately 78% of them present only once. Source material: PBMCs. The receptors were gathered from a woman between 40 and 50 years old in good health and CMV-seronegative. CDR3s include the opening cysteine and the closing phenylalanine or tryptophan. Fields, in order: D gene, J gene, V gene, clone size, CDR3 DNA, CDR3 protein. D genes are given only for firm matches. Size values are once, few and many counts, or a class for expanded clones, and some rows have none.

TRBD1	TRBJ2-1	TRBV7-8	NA	TGTGCCAGCAGCTTACCTAGGACAGGGGACCCCAACAATGAGCAGTTCTTC	CASSLPRTGDPNNEQFF
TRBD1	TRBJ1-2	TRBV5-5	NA	TGTGCCAGCAGCTTGGCCGGAACAGGGGGCAGCTATGGCTACACCTTC	CASSLAGTGGSYGYTF
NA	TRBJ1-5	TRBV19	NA	TGTGCCAGTTCCTCCGGGCCAGGGCAGCCCCAGCATTTT	CASSSGPGQPQHF
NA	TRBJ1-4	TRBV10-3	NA	TGTGCCATCAGTGACCCCCAAACAGGGACTAATGAAAAACTGTTTTTT	CAISDPQTGTNEKLFF
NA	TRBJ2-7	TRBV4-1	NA	TGCGCCAGCAGCCAAGCCTCACCGCCCGGACTTTATTACGAGCAGTACTTC	CASSQASPPGLYYEQYF
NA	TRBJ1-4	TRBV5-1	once	TGCGCCAGCAGAGAGGGACTGCGGTATAATGAAAAACTGTTTTTT	CASREGLRYNEKLFF
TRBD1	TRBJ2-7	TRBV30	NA	TGTGCCTGGGGGGACAGGGTTTTGTCCTACGAGCAGTACTTC	CAWGDRVLSYEQYF
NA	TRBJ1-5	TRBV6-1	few	TGTGCCAGCCAGGCGGGAGGCGTGGGACAGCCCCAGCATTTT	CASQAGGVGQPQHF
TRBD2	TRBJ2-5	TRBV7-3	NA	TGTGCCAGCAGCTTATGGACTAGCGGGACCCCAGAGACCCAGTACTTC	CASSLWTSGTPETQYF
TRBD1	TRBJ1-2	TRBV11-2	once	TGTGCCAGCAGCAACCGGGACAGGGGGCGTTATGGCTACACCTTC	CASSNRDRGRYGYTF